A single sample gave rise to the 13 T cell receptor beta chains below, sequenced in a study of CD8+ T cells in alopecia areata. Treatment given: oral pan-JAK inhibitor, 5-10 mg twice daily. RNA extraction and reverse transcription yielded cDNA as sequencing template. The table came from immunoSEQ multiplex PCR; TCRdb's copy has only in-frame clones and leaves some out. The table shows nearly 110,000 clones, with around 83% occurring only once. This material consisted of CD8+ T cells sorted from blood, taken at week 24, from a patient treated with tofacitinib. The receptors here all came from a human donor with alopecia areata.

The J gene is TRBJ2-2, the V gene TRBV7-9; D perhaps matches TRBD1 (6 bases). There are 14 residues in the CDR3. Trimming took off 4 bases at V and 6 bases at J, with 12 bases between the two ends. Germline V gene sequence: CDR1 SEHNR, CDR2 FQNEAQ (reference sequence). CDR3 in amino acids: CASSSGQLPGELFF. As DNA, the CDR3 is TGTGCCAGCAGCTCCGGACAGCTCCCCGGGGAGCTGTTTTTT.

This chain links TRBV10-3 with TRBJ2-3; either TRBD1 or TRBD2 may supply D (6 bases each). V dropped 2 bases and J dropped 3 bases, with 18 bases sitting between them. Germline values: CDR1 ENHRY, CDR2 SYGVKD. This CDR3 is built from 17 residues. CDR3 sequence (DNA): TGTGCCATCAGTGAGGGAGGGACAATCGGAGAGACAGATACGCAGTATTTT. It yields the protein CAISEGGTIGETDTQYF.

The table lists this clone with a count of one. The V and J genes are TRBV6-1 and TRBJ2-5; TRBD1 aligns across 10 bases. The CDR3 has 16 amino acids. CDR1 is MNHNS, CDR2 SASEGT, per germline. V lost 3 bases, J lost 4 bases, and 8 bases stayed unmatched. The chain's CDR3 is CASSDLDRGLGETQYF. As DNA, the CDR3 is TGTGCCAGCAGTGACCTTGACAGGGGGCTGGGAGAGACCCAGTACTTC.

This clone was seen ten or more times. CDR3 DNA sequence: TGTGCCAGCAGCCAAGACCGCGGGGGGGGGACAGATACGCAGTATTTT. This sequence encodes CASSQDRGGGTDTQYF. The rearrangement uses TRBV4-2 and TRBJ2-3; 9 positions agree with TRBD2. From germline, CDR1 is LGHNA and CDR2 YNFKEQ. The CDR3 has 16 residues. V gave up 0 bases and J gave up 3 bases; unmatched junction bases: 4.

This chain connects TRBV19 to TRBJ1-2; possibly TRBD1 for D (6 bases). The V end lost 3 bases, the J end lost 2 bases, and 10 bases lay between the germline ends. This CDR3 comprises 14 residues. Germline CDR1 and CDR2: LNHDA and SQIVND (reference sequence). In DNA, the CDR3 is TGTGCCAGTAGTATTTACGACAGGAACTATGGCTACACCTTC. The encoded protein is CASSIYDRNYGYTF.

The chain couples TRBV7-9 to TRBJ1-1, with no clear D. From germline, CDR1 is SEHNR and CDR2 FQNEAQ (reference sequence). The germline V and J ends were trimmed by 4 bases and 4 bases, with 16 bases remaining between them. This CDR3 spans 15 amino acids. CDR3 nucleotide sequence: TGTGCCAGCAGCTCTGGGCCTCCTTCAGGCACTGAAGCTTTCTTT. It encodes CASSSGPPSGTEAFF. The entire variable domain, with the rest obtained from reference TRBV7-9 and TRBJ1-1, is as follows: DTGVSQNPRHKITKRGQNVTFRCDPISEHNRLYWYRQTLGQGPEFLTYFQNEAQLEKSRLLSDRFSAERPKGSFSTLEIQRTEQGDSAMYLCASSSGPPSGTEAFFGQGTRLTVV.

V is TRBV4-1 and J is TRBJ2-7; 7 bases fit TRBD1. Germline-derived CDR1 and CDR2 are MGHRA and YSYEKL. Germline trimming cut 1 base from V and 5 bases from J; bases unmatched to any gene: 5. The CDR3 consists of 14 residues. CDR3 region: CASSQGWQGDEQYF. CDR3 nucleotides: TGCGCCAGCAGCCAAGGATGGCAGGGGGACGAGCAGTACTTC.

The V gene is TRBV7-9, the J gene TRBJ2-7; 8 bases are a match to TRBD1. The J segment lost 2 bases and the V segment lost 5 bases, leaving 8 bases of the junction unmatched. There are 15 residues in the CDR3. In germline, CDR1 is SEHNR, CDR2 FQNEAQ (reference sequence). In DNA, the CDR3 is TGTGCCAGCAGCCCCCGGGACAGGCTGACCTACGAGCAGTACTTC. Amino acid sequence: CASSPRDRLTYEQYF. Complete variable domain (other parts from reference TRBV7-9 and TRBJ2-7): DTGVSQNPRHKITKRGQNVTFRCDPISEHNRLYWYRQTLGQGPEFLTYFQNEAQLEKSRLLSDRFSAERPKGSFSTLEIQRTEQGDSAMYLCASSPRDRLTYEQYFGPGTRLTVT.

The chain employs TRBV27 and TRBJ2-3; D possibly corresponds to TRBD2 (5 bases). V lost 6 bases to trimming and J lost 2 bases, with 18 bases between them. CDR1 and CDR2 from the germline V gene are MNHEY and SMNVEV (reference sequence). This CDR3 spans 16 amino acids. Here the CDR3 DNA reads TGTGCCAGCAGCTCTATTCTGGACTCATACACAGATACGCAGTATTTT. Its protein is CASSSILDSYTDTQYF.

This rearrangement joins TRBV15 to TRBJ1-2; D is undetermined. CDR3 length: 15 amino acids. From germline, CDR1 is LNHNV and CDR2 YYDKDF (reference sequence). V was pared by 0 bases and J by 0 bases, with 8 bases between. CDR3 residues: CATSRDFSSNYGYTF. The CDR3 DNA follows: TGTGCCACCAGCAGAGATTTCAGCTCTAACTATGGCTACACCTTC.

The sample holds one count of this clone. The V and J genes are TRBV29-1 and TRBJ2-4, with TRBD2 as a possible D gene (6 bases). The CDR3 loop spans 15 amino acids. CDR1 SQVTM and CDR2 ANQGSEA come from the germline V gene. V was clipped by 3 bases and J by 6 bases, with 18 bases between them. The CDR3 loop reads CSVEDPGEVGNIQYF. In DNA, the CDR3 is TGCAGCGTTGAGGATCCCGGGGAGGTTGGAAACATTCAGTACTTC.

This clone was seen a single time. The chain recombines TRBV13 with TRBJ1-1; D unresolved. Trimming shortened V by 3 bases and J by 6 bases, and 8 bases separated the two germline ends. This CDR3 has 12 amino acids. Per the germline V gene, CDR1 is PRHDT and CDR2 is FYEKMQ (reference sequence). This CDR3 reads CASSFGVPEAFF. CDR3 in DNA: TGTGCCAGCAGCTTCGGAGTCCCTGAAGCTTTCTTT.

The rearrangement links TRBV25-1 to TRBJ2-5, with D uncertain. This CDR3 is built from 12 residues. Germline V gene lookup returns CDR1 MGHDK and CDR2 SYGVNS. V lost 4 bases, J lost 7 bases, and 10 bases lay in between. The CDR3 nucleotides are TGTGCCAGCAGTGTGTCTCTGAGGACCCAGTACTTC. Its translation is CASSVSLRTQYF.